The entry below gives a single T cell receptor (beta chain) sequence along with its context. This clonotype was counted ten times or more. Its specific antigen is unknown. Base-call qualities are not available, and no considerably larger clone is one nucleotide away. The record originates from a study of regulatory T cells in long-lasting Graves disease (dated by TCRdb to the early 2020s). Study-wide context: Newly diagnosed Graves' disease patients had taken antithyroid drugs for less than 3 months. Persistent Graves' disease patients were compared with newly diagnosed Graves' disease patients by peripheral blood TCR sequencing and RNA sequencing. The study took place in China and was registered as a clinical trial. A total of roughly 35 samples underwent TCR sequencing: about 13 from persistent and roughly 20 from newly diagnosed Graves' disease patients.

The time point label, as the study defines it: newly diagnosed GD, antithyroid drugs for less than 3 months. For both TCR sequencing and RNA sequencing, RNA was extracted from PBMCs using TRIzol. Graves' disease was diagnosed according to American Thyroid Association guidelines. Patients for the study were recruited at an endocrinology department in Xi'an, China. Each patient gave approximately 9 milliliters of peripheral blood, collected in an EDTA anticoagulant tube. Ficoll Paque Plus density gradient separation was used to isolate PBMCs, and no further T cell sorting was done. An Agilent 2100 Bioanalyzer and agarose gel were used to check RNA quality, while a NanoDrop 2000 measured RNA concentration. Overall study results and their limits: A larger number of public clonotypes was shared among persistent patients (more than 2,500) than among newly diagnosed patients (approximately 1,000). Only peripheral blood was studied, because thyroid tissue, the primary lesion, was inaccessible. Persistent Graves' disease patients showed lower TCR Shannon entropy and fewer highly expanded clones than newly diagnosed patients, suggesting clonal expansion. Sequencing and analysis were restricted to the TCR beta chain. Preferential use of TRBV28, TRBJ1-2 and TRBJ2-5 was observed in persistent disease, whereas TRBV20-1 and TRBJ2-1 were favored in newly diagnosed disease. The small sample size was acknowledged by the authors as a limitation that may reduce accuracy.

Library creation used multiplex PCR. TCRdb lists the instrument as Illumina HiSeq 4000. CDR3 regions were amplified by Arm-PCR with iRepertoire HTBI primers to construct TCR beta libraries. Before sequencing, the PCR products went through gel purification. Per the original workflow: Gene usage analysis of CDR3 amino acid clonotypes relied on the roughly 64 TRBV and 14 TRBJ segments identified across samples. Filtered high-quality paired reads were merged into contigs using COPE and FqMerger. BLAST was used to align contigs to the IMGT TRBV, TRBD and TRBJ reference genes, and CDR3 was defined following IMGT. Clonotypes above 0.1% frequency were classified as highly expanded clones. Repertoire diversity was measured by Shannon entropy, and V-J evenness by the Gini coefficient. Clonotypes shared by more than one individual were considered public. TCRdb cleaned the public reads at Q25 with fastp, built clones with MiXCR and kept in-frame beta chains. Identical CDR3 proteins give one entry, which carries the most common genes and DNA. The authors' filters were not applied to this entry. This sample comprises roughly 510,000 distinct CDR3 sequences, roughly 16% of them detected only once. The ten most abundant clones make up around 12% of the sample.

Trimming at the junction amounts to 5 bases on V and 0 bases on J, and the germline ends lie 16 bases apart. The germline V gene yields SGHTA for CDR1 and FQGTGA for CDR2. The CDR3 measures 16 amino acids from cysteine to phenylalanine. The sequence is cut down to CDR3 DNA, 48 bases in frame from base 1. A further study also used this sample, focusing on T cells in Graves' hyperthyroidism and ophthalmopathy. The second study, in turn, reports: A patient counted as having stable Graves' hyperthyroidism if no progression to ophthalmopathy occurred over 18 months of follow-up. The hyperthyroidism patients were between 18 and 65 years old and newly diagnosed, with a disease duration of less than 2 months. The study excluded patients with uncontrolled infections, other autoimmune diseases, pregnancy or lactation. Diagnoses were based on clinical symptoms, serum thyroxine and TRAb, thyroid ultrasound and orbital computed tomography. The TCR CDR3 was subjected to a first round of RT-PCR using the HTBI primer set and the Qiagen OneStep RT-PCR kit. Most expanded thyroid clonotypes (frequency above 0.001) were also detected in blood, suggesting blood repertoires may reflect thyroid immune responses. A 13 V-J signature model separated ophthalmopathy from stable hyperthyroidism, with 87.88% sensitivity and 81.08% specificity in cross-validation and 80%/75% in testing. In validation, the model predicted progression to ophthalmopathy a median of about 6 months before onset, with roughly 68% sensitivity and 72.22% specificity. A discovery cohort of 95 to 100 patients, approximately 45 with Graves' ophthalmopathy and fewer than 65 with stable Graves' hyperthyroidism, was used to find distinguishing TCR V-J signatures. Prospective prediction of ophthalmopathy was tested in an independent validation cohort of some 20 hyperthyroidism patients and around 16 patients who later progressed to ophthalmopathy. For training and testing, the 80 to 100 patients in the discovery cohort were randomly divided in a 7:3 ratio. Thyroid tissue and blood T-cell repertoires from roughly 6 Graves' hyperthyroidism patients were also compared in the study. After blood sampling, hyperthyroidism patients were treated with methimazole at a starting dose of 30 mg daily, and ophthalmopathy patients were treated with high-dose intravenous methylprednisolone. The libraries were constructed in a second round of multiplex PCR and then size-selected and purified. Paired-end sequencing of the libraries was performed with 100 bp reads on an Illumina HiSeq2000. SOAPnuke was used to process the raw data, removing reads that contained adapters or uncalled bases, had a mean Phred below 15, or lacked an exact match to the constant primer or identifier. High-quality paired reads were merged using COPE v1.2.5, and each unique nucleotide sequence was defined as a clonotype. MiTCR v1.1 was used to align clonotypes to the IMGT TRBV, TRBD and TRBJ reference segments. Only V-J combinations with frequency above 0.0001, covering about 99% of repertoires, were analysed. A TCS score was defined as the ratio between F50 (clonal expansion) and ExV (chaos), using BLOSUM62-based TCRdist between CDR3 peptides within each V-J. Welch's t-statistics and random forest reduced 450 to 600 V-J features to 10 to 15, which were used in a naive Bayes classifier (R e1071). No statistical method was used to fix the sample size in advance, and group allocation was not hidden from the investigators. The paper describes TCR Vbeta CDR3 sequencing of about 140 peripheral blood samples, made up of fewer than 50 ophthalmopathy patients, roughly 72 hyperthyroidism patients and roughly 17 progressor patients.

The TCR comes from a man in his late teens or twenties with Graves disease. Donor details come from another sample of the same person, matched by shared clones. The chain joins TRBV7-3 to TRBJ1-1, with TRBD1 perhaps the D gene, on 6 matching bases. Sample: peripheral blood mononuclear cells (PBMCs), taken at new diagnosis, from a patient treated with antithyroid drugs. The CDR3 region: CASSPLGGPVNTEAFF. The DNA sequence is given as TGTGCCAGCAGCCCCCTTGGGGGCCCTGTGAACACTGAAGCTTTCTTT. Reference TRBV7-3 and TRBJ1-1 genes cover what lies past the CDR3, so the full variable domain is GAGVSQTPSNKVTEKGKYVELRCDPISGHTALYWYRQSLGQGPEFLIYFQGTGAADDSGLPNDRFFAVRPEGSVSTLKIQRTERGDSAVYLCASSPLGGPVNTEAFFGQGTRLTVV.